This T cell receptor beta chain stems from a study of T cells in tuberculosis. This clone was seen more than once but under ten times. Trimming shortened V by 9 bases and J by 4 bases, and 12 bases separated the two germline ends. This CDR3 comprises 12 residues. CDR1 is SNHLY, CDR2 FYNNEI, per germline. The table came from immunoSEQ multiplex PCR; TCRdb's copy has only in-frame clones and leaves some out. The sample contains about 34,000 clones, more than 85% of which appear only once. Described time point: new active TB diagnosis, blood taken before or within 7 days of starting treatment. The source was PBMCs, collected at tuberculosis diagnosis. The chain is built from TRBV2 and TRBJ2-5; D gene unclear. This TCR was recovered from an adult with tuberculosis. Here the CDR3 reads CASYRIGETQYF. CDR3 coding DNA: TGTGCCAGTTACAGAATCGGAGAGACCCAGTACTTC.